The following is a T cell receptor beta chain sequence with its context. Its antigen is still unknown. These data originate in a study of CD4 T cells in relation to SARS-CoV-2 and coronaviruses. Whole-study context: Of the patients, under 10 were male, a few female, two Hispanic. Overall study findings and caveats: Monoreactive clones expanded significantly more to SARS-CoV-2 than crossreactive clones did.

Uncultured naive and memory CD4+ T cells supplied DNA for deep TCR-beta sequencing. The assay was immunoSEQ multiplex PCR, and TCRdb's table has in-frame clones only and misses some. The table has 58,000 or so clones, just over 90% seen once; the top ten hold roughly 0.4%. Cryopreserved PBMCs were CD4-enriched, then split into naive and memory cells. The CDR3 totals 15 residues. V was clipped by 9 bases and J by 2 bases; unmatched bases: 8. Germline assignment: CDR1 SGHTA and CDR2 FQGNSA. The source is an adult with COVID-19. The source material was naive CD4+ T cells from PBMCs. This sample's subset: naive CD4+ T cells isolated by negative enrichment. This chain joins TRBV7-2 and TRBJ2-3; 10 nucleotides agree with TRBD2. CDR3 sequence (DNA): TGTGCCAGTAAGCGGGAGGGCCTCCACACAGATACGCAGTATTTT. As protein: CASKREGLHTDTQYF. Using reference TRBV7-2 and TRBJ2-3 for the parts outside the CDR3, the full variable domain is GAGVSQSPSNKVTEKGKDVELRCDPISGHTALYWYRQSLGQGLEFLIYFQGNSAPDKSGLPSDRFSAERTGGSVSTLTIQRTQQEDSAVYLCASKREGLHTDTQYFGPGTRLTVL.